This T cell receptor beta chain stems from a study of Ad26.COV2.S vaccination and SARS-CoV-2 variants. Study outcomes and limitations: Reportedly, spike-specific CD8+ and CD4+ T cell responses achieved substantial breadth once vaccination had taken place.

Trimming stripped 4 bases from V and 6 bases from J, with 7 bases between. CDR1 is SGHTA, CDR2 FQGNSA, per germline. The CDR3 totals 12 residues. Turning to this clone: Its matching antigen is unknown.

Produced via immunoSEQ multiplex PCR; TCRdb's table is partial and in-frame only. The sample has around 300,000 clones, about 90% seen once. The treatment is: some 19 received Ad26.COV2.S at low or high dose, single or two shots; a few received placebo; per-sample allocation not given. Day 63 after the first vaccine or placebo injection was the time point for sampling. This receptor was identified in a person aged 18-60 years who received the Ad26.COV2.S COVID-19 vaccine or a placebo. The sequencing used peripheral blood, collected in a trial of Ad26.COV2.S vaccine versus placebo. The chain combines TRBV7-2 with TRBJ1-3; D uncertain. CDR3 sequence (DNA): TGTGCCAGCAGCTCGCGCCCAAACACCATATATTTT. Protein: CASSSRPNTIYF.